This T cell receptor (beta chain) was profiled in a study of T cells after somatic rescue of genetic block. By its share, this clone is medium-sized. This CDR3 is also generated by other DNA sequences in the sample. Profiled with immunoSEQ multiplex PCR; TCRdb holds only in-frame clones, not every one. In the table there are approximately 14,000 clones, about 71% of which are singletons. The receptor's source is a boy younger than 18. Sequenced sample: peripheral blood mononuclear cells (PBMCs).

DNA of the CDR3: TGCGCCAGCAGCTTGCGGCAGGGGAACACTGAAGCTTTCTTT. Amino acids: CASSLRQGNTEAFF. The chain employs TRBV5-1 and TRBJ1-1, with a weak D call TRBD1 (5 bases). V lost 1 base and J 1 base, leaving 8 bases between the germline ends. The CDR3 totals 14 residues. Germline-derived CDR1 and CDR2 are SGHRS and YFSETQ.